A single sample gave rise to the 7 T cell receptor beta chains below, sequenced in a study of identical twins. TCRdb re-called the 5' RACE reads through MiXCR, storing one row per CDR3 protein. The repertoire holds 420,000 or so distinct CDR3 sequences, less than 20% seen once, with 12% in the top ten. Sequenced: naive T cells sorted from blood. The receptors come from a man aged 45-60 years in good health.

Only a few counts were recorded for this clonotype. V usage is TRBV3-1 and J usage is TRBJ1-2; 9 bases match TRBD1. The trim removed 2 bases at V and 4 bases at J, leaving 11 bases unmatched. This CDR3 spans 17 amino acids. Germline V CDR1 and CDR2: LGHDT, YNNKEL (reference sequence). CDR3 protein: CASSQTLQQGAFYGYTF. The CDR3 DNA is TGTGCCAGCAGCCAAACCTTGCAACAGGGGGCGTTCTATGGCTACACCTTC.

CDR3 amino acids: CASSRGGVGQPQHF. The CDR3 DNA reads TGTGCCAGCAGTCGGGGAGGGGTTGGTCAGCCCCAGCATTTT. This rearrangement joins TRBV25-1 to TRBJ1-5, with D possibly TRBD1 on 5 matching bases. Germline assignment: CDR1 MGHDK and CDR2 SYGVNS. This CDR3 has 14 residues. V lost 5 bases to trimming and J lost 6 bases, with 14 bases between them.

V gene TRBV28 combines with J gene TRBJ2-2; D may be TRBD1 or TRBD2 (7 bases each). The CDR3 loop spans 17 amino acids. Trimming removed 6 bases at V and 4 bases at J, with 21 bases between. The V gene's germline CDR1 is MDHEN and CDR2 SYDVKM. CDR3: CASSPSGRGLGTGELFF. The CDR3 DNA reads TGTGCCAGCAGCCCCTCTGGGAGGGGGCTTGGCACCGGGGAGCTGTTTTTT.

This clonotype was counted only a few times. At one of its ends the junction is not consistent with the germline gene, which may arise from a read error. The V gene is TRBV5-1, the J gene TRBJ2-1; D is ambiguous. Germline-derived CDR1 and CDR2 are SGHRS and YFSETQ. The CDR3 is made up of 13 amino acids. In DNA form, the CDR3 reads TGCGCCAGCAACTTGCCGCCGAACAATGAGCAGTTCTTC. This sequence encodes CASNLPPNNEQFF.

The V call is TRBV4-3, the J call TRBJ2-1; 13 bases map to TRBD2. Germline lookup yields CDR1 LGHNA and CDR2 YSLEER. The V segment lost 6 bases and the J segment 0 bases; nucleotides outside the gene matches: 8. This CDR3 comprises 18 residues. CDR3 coding DNA: TGCGCCAGCAGTTTTGGGGGACTAGCGGGGTTCTCCTACAATGAGCAGTTCTTC. This encodes CASSFGGLAGFSYNEQFF.

The genes are TRBV20-1 and TRBJ1-1; possible D gene TRBD1, 5 bases. This CDR3 is built from 13 residues. V lost 3 bases and J 3 bases, leaving 11 bases between the germline ends. Germline assignment: CDR1 DFQATT and CDR2 SNEGSKA (reference sequence). CDR3 bases: TGCAGTGCTAGCCAGACAGTAGACACTGAAGCTTTCTTT. Translated, it gives CSASQTVDTEAFF.

In this sample, this clonotype turned up a few times. The chain has TRBV6-2 or TRBV6-3 and TRBJ1-5; D gene unclear. This CDR3 spans 15 amino acids. The germline V gene encodes CDR1 MNHEY and CDR2 SVGEGT. The V and J ends lost 2 bases and 2 bases respectively, with 10 bases between them. CDR3 DNA: TGTGCCAGCAGTTACCGGGGTGGGGGCAATCAGCCCCAGCATTTT. Translation gives CASSYRGGGNQPQHF.